Listed here are 27 T cell receptor beta chains from one sample, sequenced in a study of CD8+CD57+ T cells in acquired aplastic anemia. Profiling of TCR beta VDJ combinations and CDR3 sequences used genomic DNA as template. TCRdb reprocessed the reads with MiXCR, giving one entry per CDR3 protein. The table shows more than 40,000 distinct CDR3 sequences, with 55% to 75% occurring only once. The material sequenced was sorted CD4+, CD8+, or CD8+CD57+ T cells (not recorded which) from PBMCs. These receptors came from a human donor in good health, serving as a control.

Only a few counts were recorded for this clonotype. One base away lies a much larger clone, so this may be a sequencing read error. It is likely a read error, because the conserved phenylalanine at the end of the CDR3 is missing. The gene calls are TRBV27 and TRBJ2-5; no firm D call. Trimming removed 6 bases at V and 7 bases at J, with 15 bases between. CDR3 length: 13 residues. Germline CDR1 is MNHEY and CDR2 is SMNVEV (reference sequence). The CDR3 coding sequence is TGTGCCAGCAGACGTCCGTTGGATGGGACCCAGTACTCC. Its protein product is CASRRPLDGTQYS.

The V call is TRBV5-6, the J call TRBJ1-1; 10 bases line up with TRBD1. V lost 2 bases to trimming and J lost 6 bases; unmatched junction nucleotides: 10. This CDR3 has 16 amino acids. Germline V gene sequence: CDR1 SGHDT, CDR2 YYEEEE. This CDR3 is CASSLRYGTGVSEAFF. CDR3 bases: TGTGCCAGCAGCTTACGGTATGGGACAGGGGTTTCTGAAGCTTTCTTT.

This clonotype was detected a few times. The chain is built from TRBV20-1 and TRBJ2-3, with D perhaps assigned TRBD1 or TRBD2 (6 bases each). Trimming pared 6 bases from V and 2 bases from J, leaving 18 bases between. The CDR3 is 15 amino acids. Germline V CDR1 and CDR2: DFQATT, SNEGSKA (reference sequence). CDR3: CSASGGHGSTDTQYF. CDR3 DNA: TGCAGTGCCTCCGGGGGCCATGGGTCCACAGATACGCAGTATTTT.

V gene TRBV10-3 combines with J gene TRBJ1-2; D gene uncertain. This CDR3 has 15 amino acids. Germline lookup yields CDR1 ENHRY and CDR2 SYGVKD. Trimming removed 10 bases from V and 1 base from J, with 19 bases in between. In nucleotides, the CDR3 is TGTGCCAGCACCGCCCTAGCCGTAAGTAACTATGGCTACACCTTC. Translation gives CASTALAVSNYGYTF.

The rearrangement uses TRBV7-6 and TRBJ2-3; D possibly corresponds to TRBD2 (6 bases). Germline loops: CDR1 SGHVS, CDR2 FNYEAQ. The CDR3 extends over 16 amino acids. Trimming took off 5 bases at V and 0 bases at J, with 15 bases between the two ends. CDR3 coding DNA: TGTGCCAGCAGCATTGACGGGACTCTTAGCACAGATACGCAGTATTTT. Its protein product is CASSIDGTLSTDTQYF. The entire variable domain, with the rest obtained from reference TRBV7-6 and TRBJ2-3, is as follows: GAGVSQSPRYKVTKRGQDVALRCDPISGHVSLYWYRQALGQGPEFLTYFNYEAQQDKSGLPNDRFSAERPEGSISTLTIQRTEQRDSAMYRCASSIDGTLSTDTQYFGPGTRLTVL.

The chain recombines TRBV29-1 with TRBJ2-1; unclear D gene. V lost 1 base and J 2 bases, leaving 3 bases between the germline ends. The germline V gene has CDR1 SQVTM and CDR2 ANQGSEA. The CDR3 runs to 12 residues. CDR3 amino acids: CSVEVAYNEQFF. The CDR3 region has the DNA TGCAGCGTTGAAGTGGCCTACAATGAGCAGTTCTTC.

V gene TRBV7-9 combines with J gene TRBJ2-7; TRBD1 agrees at 10 bases. Per germline, CDR1 SEHNR and CDR2 FQNEAQ (reference sequence). V gave up 1 base and J gave up 7 bases; unmatched junction bases: 7. The CDR3 has 15 residues. CDR3 in amino acids: CASSLGQGAWGEQYF. The CDR3 DNA reads as TGTGCCAGCAGCTTAGGACAGGGGGCATGGGGTGAGCAGTACTTC. Combining the CDR3 with reference TRBV7-9 and TRBJ2-7 gives the whole variable domain DTGVSQNPRHKITKRGQNVTFRCDPISEHNRLYWYRQTLGQGPEFLTYFQNEAQLEKSRLLSDRFSAERPKGSFSTLEIQRTEQGDSAMYLCASSLGQGAWGEQYFGPGTRLTVT.

The J gene is TRBJ2-7, the V gene TRBV11-1; TRBD2 aligns across 11 bases. The J call may be wrong; the DNA end is better matched by TRBJ2-5. Looked up from germline, CDR1 is SGHAT and CDR2 is FQDESV (reference sequence). The CDR3 is 17 amino acids. The CDR3 region is CASSLRGLAGGGETQYF. DNA of the CDR3: TGTGCCAGCAGCTTACGGGGCCTAGCGGGGGGTGGAGAGACCCAGTACTTC.

The CDR3 sequence is CATSRDRSAGSNQPQHF. The CDR3 DNA reads TGTGCCACCAGCAGAGATCGAAGTGCAGGGAGCAATCAGCCCCAGCATTTT. This chain uses TRBV15 with TRBJ1-5, with TRBD1 as a possible D gene (5 bases). CDR3 size: 17 residues. From germline, CDR1 is LNHNV and CDR2 YYDKDF (reference sequence). V gave up 0 bases and J gave up 1 base, with 13 bases separating them.

This clonotype was seen only a few times. The rearrangement links TRBV5-5 to TRBJ1-2, with D possibly matching TRBD1 (5 bases). The CDR3 has 15 amino acids. CDR1 is SGHKS, CDR2 YYEKEE, per germline (reference sequence). Trimming removed 4 bases from V and 0 bases from J, with 13 bases in between. Here the CDR3 reads CASSPVWGPNYGYTF. In DNA, the CDR3 is TGTGCCAGCAGCCCGGTCTGGGGCCCTAACTATGGCTACACCTTC.

The rearrangement joins TRBV10-3 to TRBJ2-7; a possible D gene is TRBD1 (6 bases). CDR3 length: 13 residues. Germline assignment: CDR1 ENHRY and CDR2 SYGVKD. Trimming removed 4 bases from V and 4 bases from J, with 11 bases in between. This CDR3 reads CAISGGQWYEQYF. The CDR3 nucleotides read TGTGCCATCAGTGGGGGACAATGGTACGAGCAGTACTTC.

V is TRBV29-1 and J is TRBJ2-7; D remains ambiguous. Deletions cut 4 bases from V and 1 base from J, with 11 bases between. The germline V gene has CDR1 SQVTM and CDR2 ANQGSEA. The CDR3 is made up of 13 amino acids. DNA of the CDR3: TGCAGCGTTGCGTACAGCTCATCCTACGAGCAGTACTTC. Its protein is CSVAYSSSYEQYF.

The CDR3 loop reads CSVVLGGTANTEAFF. The CDR3 DNA reads TGCAGCGTTGTGCTGGGGGGTACAGCGAACACTGAAGCTTTCTTT. This chain uses TRBV29-1 with TRBJ1-1; D possibly corresponds to TRBD1 (5 bases). V lost 4 bases and J lost 1, with 16 bases in between. CDR3 length equals 15 residues. The V gene's germline CDR1 is SQVTM and CDR2 ANQGSEA.

V gene TRBV15 combines with J gene TRBJ1-1; 7 bases agree with TRBD1. This CDR3 has 15 amino acids. J gave up 3 bases and V 0 bases, and 4 bases lay outside the gene matches. Germline V lookup: CDR1 LNHNV, CDR2 YYDKDF (reference sequence). The CDR3 DNA follows: TGTGCCACCAGCAGAGATAGAGGGGGCCACACTGAAGCTTTCTTT. It specifies CATSRDRGGHTEAFF.

The rearrangement joins TRBV9 to TRBJ2-7, with D possibly TRBD1 on 6 matching bases. Germline CDR1 SGDLS, CDR2 YYNGEE. Trimming shortened V by 4 bases and J by 0 bases, and 14 bases separated the two germline ends. The CDR3 contains 15 residues. The CDR3 nucleotides read TGTGCCAGCAGCCAAGGACAGTCAGTCTCCTACGAGCAGTACTTC. Its protein is CASSQGQSVSYEQYF.

The gene calls are TRBV11-3 and TRBJ2-1, with D possibly being TRBD2 (6 bases). This CDR3 is built from 16 residues. The V and J ends lost 5 bases and 5 bases respectively, with 19 bases between them. Germline V lookup: CDR1 SGHNT, CDR2 YENEEA. CDR3 amino acids: CASSAHWSSGNNEQFF. For the CDR3, the DNA is TGTGCCAGCAGCGCCCACTGGAGTAGCGGAAACAATGAGCAGTTCTTC. The full variable domain, completed using reference TRBV11-3 and TRBJ2-1, is EAGVVQSPRYKIIEKKQPVAFWCNPISGHNTLYWYLQNLGQGPELLIRYENEEAVDDSQLPKDRFSAERLKGVDSTLKIQPAELGDSAVYLCASSAHWSSGNNEQFFGPGTRLTVL.

This chain uses TRBV2 with TRBJ1-5; TRBD1 agrees at 8 bases. The germline V gene has CDR1 SNHLY and CDR2 FYNNEI. This CDR3 is 15 amino acids long. Germline trimming cut 4 bases from V and 2 bases from J; bases unmatched to any gene: 4. The CDR3 DNA sequence: TGTGCCAGCAGTGTCCAGGGGGCGCGCAATCAGCCCCAGCATTTT. The encoded protein is CASSVQGARNQPQHF. The variable domain in full, completed from reference TRBV2 and TRBJ1-5, reads EPEVTQTPSHQVTQMGQEVILRCVPISNHLYFYWYRQILGQKVEFLVSFYNNEISEKSEIFDDQFSVERPDGSNFTLKIRSTKLEDSAMYFCASSVQGARNQPQHFGDGTRLSIL.

The J gene is TRBJ2-3, the V gene TRBV10-3; TRBD1 matches 7 bases. Germline-derived CDR1 and CDR2 are ENHRY and SYGVKD. V shed 11 bases and J 4 bases; nucleotides not matched to a gene: 9. The length of the CDR3 is 13 residues. The chain's CDR3 is CAATPQGADTQYF. CDR3 DNA: TGTGCCGCTACACCTCAGGGGGCAGATACGCAGTATTTT.

In this sample, this clonotype turned up many times. The chain recombines TRBV12-5 with TRBJ1-1, with D perhaps TRBD1 (6 bases). The CDR3 sequence is 14 residues long. V was pared by 2 bases and J by 8 bases, with 15 bases between. Germline V lookup: CDR1 LGHNT, CDR2 FRNRAP. The CDR3 DNA follows: TGTGCTAGTGGTTTGTTTACCTCAGGGGCAGAAGCTTTCTTT. Translation gives CASGLFTSGAEAFF.

This chain connects TRBV2 to TRBJ1-4; 7 bases fit TRBD1. The CDR3 has 15 amino acids. Germline values: CDR1 SNHLY, CDR2 FYNNEI. Trimming at V came to 4 bases and at J to 4 bases, leaving 6 bases not matched to a gene. CDR3 coding DNA: TGTGCCAGCAGTGGTCAGGGGGACAGTAATGAAAAACTGTTTTTT. Residues: CASSGQGDSNEKLFF.

This rearrangement joins TRBV20-1 to TRBJ2-1, with 8 bases fitting TRBD2. This CDR3 spans 13 amino acids. Looked up from germline, CDR1 is DFQATT and CDR2 is SNEGSKA (reference sequence). The CDR3, as DNA: TGCAGCGTCAACGGGGGGGAGATTAATGAGCAGTTCTTC. It specifies CSVNGGEINEQFF.

The J gene is TRBJ2-5, the V gene TRBV10-3, with D perhaps matching TRBD1 (6 bases). Germline V gives CDR1 ENHRY, CDR2 SYGVKD. V lost 9 bases and J 5 bases, leaving 22 bases between the germline ends. This CDR3 is built from 15 residues. The CDR3 DNA reads as TGTGCCATAAGCCCCTGGACAGCCGGAGAGGAGACCCAGTACTTC. Its protein product is CAISPWTAGEETQYF.

This chain links TRBV20-1 with TRBJ2-7; 11 nucleotides match TRBD2. Germline V CDR1 and CDR2: DFQATT, SNEGSKA (reference sequence). The CDR3 spans 12 residues. V dropped 5 bases and J dropped 7; count of bases not matched to a gene: 4. CDR3 DNA: TGCAGTGCTCAAGGACTAGCGGGTGAGCAGTACGTC. It is translated as CSAQGLAGEQYV.

The CDR3 reads CASSPRLAGRPISYNEQFF. In nucleotides, the CDR3 is TGTGCCAGCAGCCCACGACTAGCGGGCCGACCGATCTCCTACAATGAGCAGTTCTTC. The chain combines TRBV4-2 with TRBJ2-1; 10 bases are shared with TRBD2. The trim removed 4 bases at V and 0 bases at J, leaving 12 bases unmatched. The CDR3 covers 19 residues. The V gene's germline CDR1 is LGHNA and CDR2 YNFKEQ.

This clonotype showed up just a few times. This chain connects TRBV10-2 to TRBJ2-7; tentatively, D is TRBD2 (5 bases). Germline V CDR1 and CDR2: WSHSY, SAAADI. V was cut by 4 bases and J by 7 bases, with 17 bases left in between. The CDR3 is made up of 14 amino acids. The CDR3 reads CASSGTGVGSEQYV. In DNA, the CDR3 is TGCGCCAGCAGTGGGACCGGGGTGGGGTCGGAGCAGTACGTC.

V usage is TRBV24-1 and J usage is TRBJ1-5, with D possibly matching TRBD1 (6 bases). Germline V gene data show CDR1 as KGHDR and CDR2 as SFDVKD. V lost 3 bases and J 10 bases, leaving 15 bases between the germline ends. The CDR3 contains 14 residues. CDR3 in DNA: TGTGCCACCAGTGATCGGACAGCCTTCTTCCCCCAGCATTTT. It codes for CATSDRTAFFPQHF.

The rearrangement uses TRBV19 and TRBJ2-5; 10 bases map to TRBD2. The germline V gene has CDR1 LNHDA and CDR2 SQIVND (reference sequence). CDR3 length equals 16 residues. The V and J ends lost 5 bases and 3 bases, in that order; junction bases with no gene match: 9. The CDR3 DNA reads TGTGCCAGTAGTGATTGGGTAGCGGGGGGTAAAGAGACCCAGTACTTC. Translation gives CASSDWVAGGKETQYF.